The entry that follows covers one T cell receptor (beta chain) sequence. Its specificity is unknown. This sample was included in a study of cytomegalovirus exposure and HLA in healthy donors. Study background: There were 300 to 400 genotyped donors. Of these, roughly 82% fell in the genetic ancestry cluster associated with self-reported Caucasian donors.

Overall study results and limits: Among CMV-associated TCR beta chains, most appeared HLA-restricted in a later analysis.

The V end was cut by 1 base, the J end by 4 bases, with 11 bases between. The CDR3 covers 15 residues. The germline V gene encodes CDR1 MGHRA and CDR2 YSYEKL. 13 Jbeta primers and 60 Vbeta primers were used for the PCR. Data came from immunoSEQ multiplex PCR; TCRdb stores just in-frame clones and leaves some out. The sample contains roughly 120,000 clones, approximately 71% of which appear only once. This sequence was found in a woman aged 70-85 years in good health and CMV-seropositive. The gene calls are TRBV4-1 and TRBJ2-1; D unclear. The sequenced material came from PBMCs. For the CDR3, the DNA is TGCGCCAGCAGCCAAGCCCCTCCTCGGTACAATGAGCAGTTCTTC. It translates to CASSQAPPRYNEQFF.